The sample holds many counts of the clone carrying this T cell receptor beta chain. The antigen remains undetermined. This record belongs to a study of read filtering for tumor transcriptome and immune sequencing. Study conclusions and caveats: Even smaller IR-seq throughput identified most shared clonotypes.

Germline CDR1 and CDR2: LGHNA and YNFKEQ. The CDR3 runs 15 residues. The V end was cut by 0 bases, the J end by 2 bases, with 8 bases between. This library used 300 to 500 ng RNA and molecular barcoded adaptors spanning alpha/delta and beta/gamma chains. TCRdb re-derived calls from the reads in MiXCR, one entry per CDR3 protein. Of roughly 82,000 distinct CDR3 sequences listed, approximately 13% are singletons. The rearrangement links TRBV4-2 to TRBJ2-1; D not certain. The source of this sequence is a donor aged 40 or over with multiple myeloma. Sequencing was carried out using a population of CD138-negative cells sorted from bone marrow. CDR3 protein: CASSQERDTYNEQFF. Written as DNA, the CDR3 is TGTGCCAGCAGCCAAGAAAGAGACACCTACAATGAGCAGTTCTTC.